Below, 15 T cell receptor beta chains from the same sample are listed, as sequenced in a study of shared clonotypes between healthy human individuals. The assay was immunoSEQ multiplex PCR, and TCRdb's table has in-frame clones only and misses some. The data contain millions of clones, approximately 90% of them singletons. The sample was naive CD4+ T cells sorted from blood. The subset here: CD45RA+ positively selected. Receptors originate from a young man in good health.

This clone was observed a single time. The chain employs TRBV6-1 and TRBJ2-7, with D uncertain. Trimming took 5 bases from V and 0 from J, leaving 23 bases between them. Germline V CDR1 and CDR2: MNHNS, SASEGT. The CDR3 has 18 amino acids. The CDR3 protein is CASSQVSTAAPSSYEQYF. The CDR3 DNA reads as TGTGCCAGCAGTCAAGTATCCACCGCGGCGCCTAGCTCCTACGAGCAGTACTTC.

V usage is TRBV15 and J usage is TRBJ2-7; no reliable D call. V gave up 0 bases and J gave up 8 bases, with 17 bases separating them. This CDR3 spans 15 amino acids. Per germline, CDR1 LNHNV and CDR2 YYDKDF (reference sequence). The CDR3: CATSRDNRNTNQQYF. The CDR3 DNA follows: TGTGCCACCAGCAGAGATAACAGAAATACGAACCAGCAGTACTTC.

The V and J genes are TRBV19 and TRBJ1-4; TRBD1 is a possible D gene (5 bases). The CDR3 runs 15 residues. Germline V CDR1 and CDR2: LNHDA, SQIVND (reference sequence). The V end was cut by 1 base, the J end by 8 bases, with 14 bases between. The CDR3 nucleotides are TGTGCCAGTAGTATAGCCCGGATAAGGGGAGAAAAACTGTTTTTT. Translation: CASSIARIRGEKLFF.

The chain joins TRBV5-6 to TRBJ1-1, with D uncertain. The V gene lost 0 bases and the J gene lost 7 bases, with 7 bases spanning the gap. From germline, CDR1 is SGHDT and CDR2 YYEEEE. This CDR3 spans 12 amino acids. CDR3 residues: CASSLVGFEAFF. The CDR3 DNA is TGTGCCAGCAGCTTGGTAGGGTTTGAAGCTTTCTTT.

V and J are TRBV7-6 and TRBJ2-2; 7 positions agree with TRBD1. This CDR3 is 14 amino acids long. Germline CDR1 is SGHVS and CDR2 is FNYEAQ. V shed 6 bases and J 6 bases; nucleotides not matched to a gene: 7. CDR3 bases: TGTGCCAGCAGTGAAACAGGGGTGGCCGGGGAGCTGTTTTTT. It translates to CASSETGVAGELFF.

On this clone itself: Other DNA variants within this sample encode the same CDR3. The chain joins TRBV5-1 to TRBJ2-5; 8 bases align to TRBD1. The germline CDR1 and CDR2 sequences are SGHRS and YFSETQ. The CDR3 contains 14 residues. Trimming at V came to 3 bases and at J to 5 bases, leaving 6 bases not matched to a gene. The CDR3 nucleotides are TGCGCCAGCAGCTCCGGACAGGGCCAGGAGACCCAGTACTTC. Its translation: CASSSGQGQETQYF.

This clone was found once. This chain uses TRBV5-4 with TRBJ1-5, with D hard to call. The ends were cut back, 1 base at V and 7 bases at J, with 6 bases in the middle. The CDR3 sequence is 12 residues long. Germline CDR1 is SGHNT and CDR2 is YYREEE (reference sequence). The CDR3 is CASSLNGQPQHF. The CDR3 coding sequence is TGTGCCAGCAGCTTGAACGGGCAGCCCCAGCATTTT.

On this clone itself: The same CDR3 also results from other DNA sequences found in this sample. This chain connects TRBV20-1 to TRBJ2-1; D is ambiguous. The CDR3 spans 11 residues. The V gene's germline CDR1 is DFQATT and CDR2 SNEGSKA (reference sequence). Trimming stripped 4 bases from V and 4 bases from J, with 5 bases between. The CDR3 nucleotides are TGCAGTGCTAACAAGTACAATGAGCAGTTCTTC. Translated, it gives CSANKYNEQFF.

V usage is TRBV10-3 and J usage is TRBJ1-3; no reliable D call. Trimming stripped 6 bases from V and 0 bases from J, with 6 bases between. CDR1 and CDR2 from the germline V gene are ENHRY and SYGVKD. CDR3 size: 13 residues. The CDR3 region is CAIRGNSGNTIYF. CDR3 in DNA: TGTGCCATCAGGGGTAACTCTGGAAACACCATATATTTT.

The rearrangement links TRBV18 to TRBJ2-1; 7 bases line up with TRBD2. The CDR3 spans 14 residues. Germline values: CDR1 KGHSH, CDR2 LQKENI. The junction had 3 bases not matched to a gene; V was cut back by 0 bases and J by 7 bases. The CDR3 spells CASSPPSGPNEQFF. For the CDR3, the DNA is TGTGCCAGCTCACCACCTAGCGGGCCAAATGAGCAGTTCTTC.

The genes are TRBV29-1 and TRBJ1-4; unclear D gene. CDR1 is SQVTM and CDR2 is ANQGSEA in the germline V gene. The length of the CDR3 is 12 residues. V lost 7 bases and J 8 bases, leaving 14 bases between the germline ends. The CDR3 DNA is TGCAGCGCCGCATGGGGAGGCGAAAAACTGTTTTTT. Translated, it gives CSAAWGGEKLFF.

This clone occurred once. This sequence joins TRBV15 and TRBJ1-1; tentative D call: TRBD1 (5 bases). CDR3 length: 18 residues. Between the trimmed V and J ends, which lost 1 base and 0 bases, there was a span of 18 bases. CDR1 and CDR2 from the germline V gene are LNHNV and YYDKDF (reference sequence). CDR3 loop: CATSRGGDSATMNTEAFF. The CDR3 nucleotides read TGTGCCACCAGCAGAGGTGGGGACTCAGCAACGATGAACACTGAAGCTTTCTTT.

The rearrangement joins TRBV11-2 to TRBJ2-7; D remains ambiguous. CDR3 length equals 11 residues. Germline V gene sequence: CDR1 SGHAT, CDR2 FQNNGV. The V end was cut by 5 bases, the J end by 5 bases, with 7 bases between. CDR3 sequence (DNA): TGTGCCAGCAGCAGCCTTAACGAGCAGTACTTC. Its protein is CASSSLNEQYF.

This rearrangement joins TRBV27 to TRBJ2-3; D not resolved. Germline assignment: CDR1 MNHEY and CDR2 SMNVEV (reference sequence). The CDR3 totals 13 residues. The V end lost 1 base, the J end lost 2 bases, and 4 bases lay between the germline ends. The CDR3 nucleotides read TGTGCCAGCAGTTTATGGGCCACAGATACGCAGTATTTT. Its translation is CASSLWATDTQYF.

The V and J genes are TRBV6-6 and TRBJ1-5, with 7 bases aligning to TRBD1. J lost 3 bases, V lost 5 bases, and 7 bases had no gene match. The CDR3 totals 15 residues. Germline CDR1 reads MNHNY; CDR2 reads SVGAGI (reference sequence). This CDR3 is CASSDRQGVNQPQHF. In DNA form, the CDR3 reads TGTGCCAGCAGTGACCGACAGGGAGTCAATCAGCCCCAGCATTTT.